This TCR beta chain was observed in a study of blood T cell repertoires in COVID-19. Overall study context: Some COVID-19 samples were acute and others convalescent; all came from the United States, Italy and Spain. From T cells, B-cell-depleted T cells, or PBMCs came the material, which was cDNA or gDNA.

The V end lost 3 bases, the J end lost 8 bases, and 13 bases lay between the germline ends. This CDR3 comprises 13 residues. CDR1 MNHNS and CDR2 SASEGT come from the germline V gene. This clone came up once. Original analysis: Amplifying reference gene primers gave estimates of nucleated cell counts. Repertoires were generated with immunoSEQ multiplex PCR, while TCRdb's copy carries only in-frame clones and drops some. That table furnishes V, J and clone size, whereas the DNA furnished D and trimming. In the table there are over 120,000 clones, 85% to 90% of which are singletons. The sequence came from a man aged 45-60 years who had recovered from COVID-19. This rearrangement joins TRBV6-1 to TRBJ1-2, with D hard to call. The sequencing input was peripheral blood. CDR3 nucleotide sequence: TGTGCCAGCAGTGAGATGGGCGGACTAGGCTACACCTTC. It codes for CASSEMGGLGYTF.